The present entry profiles one T cell receptor (beta chain) with its context. Its matching antigen is unknown. An end of the junction does not agree with germline; a read error may underlie this. The method was immunoSEQ multiplex PCR; TCRdb's version includes in-frame clones alone and lacks a portion of them. The sample records around 140,000 clones, approximately 92% being singletons. The sample originates from a study of cytomegalovirus exposure and HLA in healthy donors. Study results and caveats: Subsequent analysis of the roughly 120 validation repertoires found a tendency for first-cohort TCR clusters to co-occur.

Germline V gene data show CDR1 as SEHNR and CDR2 as FQNEAQ (reference sequence). The length of the CDR3 is 16 residues. The J gene is TRBJ2-1, the V gene TRBV7-9, with 7 bases matching TRBD1. Sequenced input: PBMCs. The sequence was collected from a woman aged 18-29 years in good health and CMV-seronegative. In DNA, the CDR3 is TGTGCCAGCAGCCTAGCCCGGGACAGCTCCTACAATGAGCAGTTCTTC. Its protein product is CASSLARDSSYNEQFF. Combining the CDR3 with reference TRBV7-9 and TRBJ2-1 gives the whole variable domain DTGVSQNPRHKITKRGQNVTFRCDPISEHNRLYWYRQTLGQGPEFLTYFQNEAQLEKSRLLSDRFSAERPKGSFSTLEIQRTEQGDSAMYLCASSLARDSSYNEQFFGPGTRLTVL.